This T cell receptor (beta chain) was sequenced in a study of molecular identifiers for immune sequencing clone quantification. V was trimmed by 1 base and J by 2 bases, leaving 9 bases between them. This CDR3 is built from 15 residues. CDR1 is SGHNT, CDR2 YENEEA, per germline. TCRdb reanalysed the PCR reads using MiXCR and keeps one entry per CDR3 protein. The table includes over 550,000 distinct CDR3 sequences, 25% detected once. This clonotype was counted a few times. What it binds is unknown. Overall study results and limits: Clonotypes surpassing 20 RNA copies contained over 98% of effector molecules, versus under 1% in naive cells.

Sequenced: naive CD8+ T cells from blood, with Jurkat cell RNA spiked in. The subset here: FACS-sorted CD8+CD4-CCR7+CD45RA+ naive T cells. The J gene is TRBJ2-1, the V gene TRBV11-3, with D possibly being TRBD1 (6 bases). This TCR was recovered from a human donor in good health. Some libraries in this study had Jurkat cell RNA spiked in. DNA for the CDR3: TGTGCCAGCAGCTTAGGACAGGAGACCTACAATGAGCAGTTCTTC. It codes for CASSLGQETYNEQFF. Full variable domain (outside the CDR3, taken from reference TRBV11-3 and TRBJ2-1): EAGVVQSPRYKIIEKKQPVAFWCNPISGHNTLYWYLQNLGQGPELLIRYENEEAVDDSQLPKDRFSAERLKGVDSTLKIQPAELGDSAVYLCASSLGQETYNEQFFGPGTRLTVL.